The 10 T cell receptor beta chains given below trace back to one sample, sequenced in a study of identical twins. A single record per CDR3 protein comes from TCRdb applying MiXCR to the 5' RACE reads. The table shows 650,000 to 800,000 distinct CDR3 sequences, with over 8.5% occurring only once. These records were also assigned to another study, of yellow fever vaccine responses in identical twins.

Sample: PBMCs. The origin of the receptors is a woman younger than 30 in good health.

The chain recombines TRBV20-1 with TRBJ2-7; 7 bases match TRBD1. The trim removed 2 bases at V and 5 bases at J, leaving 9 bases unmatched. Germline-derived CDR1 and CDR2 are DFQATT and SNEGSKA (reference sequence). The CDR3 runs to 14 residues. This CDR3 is CSARKTGKRNEQYF. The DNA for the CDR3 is TGCAGTGCTAGAAAGACAGGGAAAAGGAACGAGCAGTACTTC.

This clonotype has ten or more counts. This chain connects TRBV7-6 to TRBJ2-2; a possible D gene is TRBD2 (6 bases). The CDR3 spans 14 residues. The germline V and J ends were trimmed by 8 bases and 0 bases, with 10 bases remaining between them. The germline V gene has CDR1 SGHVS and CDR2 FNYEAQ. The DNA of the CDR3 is TGTGCCAGCGGAGTAGCGGCGAACACCGGGGAGCTGTTTTTT. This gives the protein CASGVAANTGELFF. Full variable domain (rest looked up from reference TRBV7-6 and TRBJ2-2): GAGVSQSPRYKVTKRGQDVALRCDPISGHVSLYWYRQALGQGPEFLTYFNYEAQQDKSGLPNDRFSAERPEGSISTLTIQRTEQRDSAMYRCASGVAANTGELFFGEGSRLTVL.

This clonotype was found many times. The chain's CDR3 is CASIGSLSKTQYF. The CDR3 region has the DNA TGTGCCAGCATCGGGAGTCTTAGCAAGACCCAGTACTTC. The gene calls are TRBV7-9 and TRBJ2-5, with a weak D call TRBD2 (6 bases). CDR3 length: 13 amino acids. Per the germline V gene, CDR1 is SEHNR and CDR2 is FQNEAQ (reference sequence). V lost 7 bases and J lost 6, with 15 bases in between.

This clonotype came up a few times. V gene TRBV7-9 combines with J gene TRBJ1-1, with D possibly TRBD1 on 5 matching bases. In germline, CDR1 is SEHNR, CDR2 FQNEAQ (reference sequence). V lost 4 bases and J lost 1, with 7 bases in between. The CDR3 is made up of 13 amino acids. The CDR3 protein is CASSSDRNTEAFF. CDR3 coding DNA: TGTGCCAGCAGCTCCGACAGGAACACTGAAGCTTTCTTT.

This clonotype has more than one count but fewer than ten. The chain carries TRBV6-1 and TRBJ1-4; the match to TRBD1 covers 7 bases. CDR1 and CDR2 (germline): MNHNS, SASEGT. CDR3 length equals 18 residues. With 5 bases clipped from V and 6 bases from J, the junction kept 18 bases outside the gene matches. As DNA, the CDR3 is TGTGCCAGCAGTCAATACGACAGGGCAGAAGGGGTGGATGAAAAACTGTTTTTT. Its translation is CASSQYDRAEGVDEKLFF.

Written as DNA, the CDR3 is TGTGCCAGCAGTTACGCGAGGACAGGGGCCTACGAGCAGTACTTC. It translates to CASSYARTGAYEQYF. V is TRBV6-5 and J is TRBJ2-7; TRBD1 matches at 9 bases. Germline V gene lookup returns CDR1 MNHEY and CDR2 SVGAGI. V dropped 2 bases and J dropped 2; count of bases not matched to a gene: 4. This CDR3 contains 15 residues.

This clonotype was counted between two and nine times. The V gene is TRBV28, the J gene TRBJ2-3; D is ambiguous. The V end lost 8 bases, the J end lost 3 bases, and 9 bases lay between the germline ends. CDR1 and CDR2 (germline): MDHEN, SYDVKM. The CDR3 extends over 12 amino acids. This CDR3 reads CASGILTDTQYF. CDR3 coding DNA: TGTGCCAGCGGAATTCTAACAGATACGCAGTATTTT.

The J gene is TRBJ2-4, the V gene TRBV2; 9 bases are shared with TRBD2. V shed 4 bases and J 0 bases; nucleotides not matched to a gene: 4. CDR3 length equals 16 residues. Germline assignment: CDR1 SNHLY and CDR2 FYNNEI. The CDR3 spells CASSAEAGGAKNIQYF. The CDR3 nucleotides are TGTGCCAGCAGTGCCGAAGCGGGGGGAGCCAAAAACATTCAGTACTTC.

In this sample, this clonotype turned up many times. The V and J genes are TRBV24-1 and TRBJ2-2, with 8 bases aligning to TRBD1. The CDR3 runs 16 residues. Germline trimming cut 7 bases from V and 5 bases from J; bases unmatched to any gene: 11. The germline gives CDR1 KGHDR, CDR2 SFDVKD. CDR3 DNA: TGTGCCACCAGAGTTTTTTGGACAGGGTTAACCGGGGAGCTGTTTTTT. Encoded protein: CATRVFWTGLTGELFF.

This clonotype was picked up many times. The CDR3 here is CSARVRSSYEQYF. CDR3 DNA: TGCAGTGCTAGAGTTCGATCCTCCTACGAGCAGTACTTC. V and J are TRBV20-1 and TRBJ2-7; no clear D. Trimming took off 1 base at V and 0 bases at J, with 7 bases between the two ends. This CDR3 has 13 amino acids. CDR1 is DFQATT and CDR2 is SNEGSKA in the germline V gene (reference sequence).